The subject of this entry is one TCR beta chain. This CDR3 is built from 15 residues. Germline assignment: CDR1 SEHNR and CDR2 FQNEAQ (reference sequence). V dropped 4 bases and J dropped 8; count of bases not matched to a gene: 8. TCRdb keeps only in-frame clones here, not all; method: immunoSEQ multiplex PCR. The table shows some 460,000 clones, with nearly 90% occurring only once. These data come from a study of blood T cell repertoires in COVID-19. Study in general: Donors in the United States, Italy and Spain gave samples during acute or convalescent COVID-19.

Which cohort a participant joined came from the clinical history participants gave. This chain joins TRBV7-9 and TRBJ1-4, with 9 nucleotides matching TRBD1. The sample was PBMCs or T cells enriched from blood (not recorded which). The receptor was isolated from a woman aged 18-29 years with acute COVID-19. CDR3 protein: CASSSYRGLGEKLFF. The CDR3 DNA sequence: TGTGCCAGCAGCTCTTACAGGGGGCTGGGGGAAAAACTGTTTTTT.